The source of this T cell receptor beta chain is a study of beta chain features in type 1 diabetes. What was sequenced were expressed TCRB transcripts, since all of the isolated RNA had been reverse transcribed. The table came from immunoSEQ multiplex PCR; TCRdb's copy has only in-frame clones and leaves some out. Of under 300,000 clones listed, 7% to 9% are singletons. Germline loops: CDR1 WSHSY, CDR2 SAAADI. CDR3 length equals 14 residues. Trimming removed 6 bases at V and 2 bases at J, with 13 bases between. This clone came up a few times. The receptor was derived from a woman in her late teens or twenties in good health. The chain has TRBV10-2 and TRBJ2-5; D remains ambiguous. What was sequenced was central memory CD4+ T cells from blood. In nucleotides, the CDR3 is TGCGCCAGCAGCCCAATAGGCTTTCAAGAGACCCAGTACTTC. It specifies CASSPIGFQETQYF.